These T cell receptor beta chains were read from a single sample in a study of T-cell reconstitution after alpha-beta-depleted transplantation in children. Via MiXCR, TCRdb re-called the PCR reads, giving one row per CDR3 protein. The data show 480,000 or so distinct CDR3 sequences, about 10% seen once. Sequencing was performed on PBMCs, taken before TCRalphabeta/CD19-depleted stem cell transplant. These TCRs come from a child aged 2-15 years with inherited bone marrow failure, due to receive a stem cell transplant. CDR3s include the opening cysteine and the closing phenylalanine or tryptophan. D genes are given only for firm matches. Size values are once, few and many counts, or a class for expanded clones, and some rows have none.

J | size | D | V | length | CDR3 | DNA
TRBJ2-1 | many | TRBD2 | TRBV7-9 | 16 | CASSRGASGRSNEQFF | TGTGCCAGCAGCCGAGGGGCTAGCGGGAGGTCAAATGAGCAGTTCTTC
TRBJ2-7 | many | TRBD1 | TRBV11-2 | 14 | CASSATTGGNEQYF | TGTGCCAGCAGCGCGACGACAGGGGGAAATGAGCAGTACTTC
TRBJ2-2 | many | TRBD1 | TRBV5-1 | 17 | CASSNPPGTGNTGELFF | TGCGCCAGCAGCAATCCACCCGGGACAGGAAACACCGGGGAGCTGTTTTTT
TRBJ1-3 | many | NA | TRBV6-5 | 12 | CATGPSGNTIYF | TGTGCCACCGGCCCCTCTGGAAACACCATATATTTT
TRBJ2-7 | many | NA | TRBV6-5 | 14 | CASSNPGQRYEQYF | TGTGCCAGCAGTAACCCCGGACAGCGCTACGAGCAGTACTTC
TRBJ2-2 | many | NA | TRBV7-2 | 14 | CASSLVVMFGELFF | TGTGCCAGCAGCTTAGTAGTTATGTTCGGGGAGCTGTTTTTT
TRBJ2-1 | many | NA | TRBV20-1 | 14 | CSARTTSGYNEQFF | TGCAGTGCTAGGACTACGTCAGGTTACAATGAGCAGTTCTTC
TRBJ2-2 | many | NA | TRBV3-1 | 14 | CASSETQNTGELFF | TGTGCCAGCAGCGAGACCCAGAACACCGGGGAGCTGTTTTTT
TRBJ1-1 | many | TRBD1 | TRBV6-5 | 15 | CASSYRWTGGSEAFF | TGTGCCAGCAGTTATCGCTGGACAGGGGGTTCTGAAGCTTTCTTT
TRBJ2-1 | many | NA | TRBV4-3 | 13 | CASSQDGGSEQFF | TGCGCCAGCAGCCAAGATGGGGGCAGTGAGCAGTTCTTC
TRBJ2-2 | many | TRBD2 | TRBV4-3 | 17 | CASSQDLPSGSAGELFF | TGCGCCAGCAGCCAAGATTTACCTAGCGGGAGTGCCGGGGAGCTGTTTTTT
TRBJ2-7 | few | NA | TRBV11-2 | 13 | CASRGGNMYEQYF | TGTGCCAGCAGGGGAGGAAATATGTACGAGCAGTACTTC
TRBJ2-5 | many | NA | TRBV28 | 12 | CASSQTQETQYF | TGTGCCAGCAGCCAAACCCAAGAGACCCAGTACTTC
TRBJ1-2 | many | NA | TRBV29-1 | 11 | CSAGQDYGYTF | TGCAGCGCCGGCCAGGACTATGGCTACACCTTC
TRBJ2-1 | NA | TRBD2 | TRBV20-1 | 17 | CCASGTSGRGPGDEQFF | TGCTGTGCTAGCGGGACTAGCGGGAGGGGCCCGGGAGACGAGCAGTTCTTC
TRBJ1-2 | many | NA | TRBV10-3 | 15 | CAISEGRVGYYGYTF | TGTGCCATCAGTGAGGGGCGGGTGGGGTACTATGGCTACACCTTC
TRBJ2-7 | many | NA | TRBV12-3/TRBV12-4 | 14 | CASSLRGRGSEQYF | TGTGCCAGCAGTTTAAGGGGGAGAGGCTCCGAGCAGTACTTC
TRBJ2-3 | NA | TRBD1 | TRBV24-1 | 17 | CATSDPPGQGAADTQYF | TGTGCCACCAGTGATCCGCCGGGACAGGGAGCGGCAGATACGCAGTATTTT
TRBJ2-2 | few | NA | TRBV5-1 | 16 | CASSLEWAANTGELFF | TGCGCCAGCAGCTTGGAATGGGCAGCGAACACCGGGGAGCTGTTTTTT
TRBJ1-1 | many | NA | TRBV10-3 | 13 | CAISDQTSGEAFF | TGTGCCATCAGCGACCAAACAAGTGGTGAAGCTTTCTTT
TRBJ1-5 | many | NA | TRBV20-1 | 13 | CSARGDHNQPQHF | TGCAGTGCTAGAGGGGACCATAATCAGCCCCAGCATTTT
TRBJ1-1 | many | NA | TRBV7-9 | 12 | CASSGFDTEAFF | TGTGCCAGCAGTGGCTTCGACACTGAAGCTTTCTTT
TRBJ1-2 | NA | TRBD1 | TRBV29-1 | 13 | CSVGAQGDYGYTF | TGCAGCGTGGGAGCACAGGGGGACTATGGCTACACCTTC
TRBJ1-1 | many | NA | TRBV27 | 13 | CASSLHLNTEAFF | TGTGCCAGCAGTTTACATTTGAACACTGAAGCTTTCTTT
TRBJ2-3 | few | NA | TRBV27 | 13 | CASKRRDLDTQYF | TGTGCCAGCAAACGCAGGGACTTAGATACGCAGTATTTT
TRBJ1-3 | many | NA | TRBV27 | 13 | CASSLTGGNTIYF | TGTGCCAGCAGTTTAACAGGGGGAAACACCATATATTTT
TRBJ2-6 | many | NA | TRBV4-3 | 17 | CASSQEGAGVGANVLTF | TGCGCCAGCAGCCAAGAAGGAGCGGGTGTTGGGGCCAACGTCCTGACTTTC
TRBJ2-5 | NA | TRBD2 | TRBV19 | 17 | CAMGPVLTSGRAETQYF | TGTGCCATGGGCCCCGTCCTGACTAGCGGGAGGGCGGAGACCCAGTACTTC